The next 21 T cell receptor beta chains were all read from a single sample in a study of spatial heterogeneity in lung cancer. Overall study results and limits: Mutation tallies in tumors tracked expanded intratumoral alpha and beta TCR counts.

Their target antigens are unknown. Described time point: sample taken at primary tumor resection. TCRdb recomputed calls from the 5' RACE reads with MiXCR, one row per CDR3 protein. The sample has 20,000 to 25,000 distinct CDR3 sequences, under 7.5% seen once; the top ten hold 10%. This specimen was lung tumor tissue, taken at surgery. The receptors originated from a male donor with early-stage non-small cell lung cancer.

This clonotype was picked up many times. The CDR3 here is CASSLGPGSGGSNQPQHF. The CDR3 region has the DNA TGCGCCAGCAGCTTGGGGCCCGGATCCGGCGGAAGCAATCAGCCCCAGCATTTT. The V call is TRBV5-1, the J call TRBJ1-5; D gene uncertain. V shed 0 bases and J shed 1 base, with 17 bases lying between them. This CDR3 has 18 residues. Germline V gene data show CDR1 as SGHRS and CDR2 as YFSETQ.

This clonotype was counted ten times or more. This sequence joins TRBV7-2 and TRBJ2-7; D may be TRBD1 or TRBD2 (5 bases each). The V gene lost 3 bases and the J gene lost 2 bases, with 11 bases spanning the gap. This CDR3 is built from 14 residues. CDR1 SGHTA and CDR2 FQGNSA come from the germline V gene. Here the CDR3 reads CASSFGTQPYEQYF. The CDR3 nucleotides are TGTGCCAGCAGCTTCGGGACGCAACCCTACGAGCAGTACTTC.

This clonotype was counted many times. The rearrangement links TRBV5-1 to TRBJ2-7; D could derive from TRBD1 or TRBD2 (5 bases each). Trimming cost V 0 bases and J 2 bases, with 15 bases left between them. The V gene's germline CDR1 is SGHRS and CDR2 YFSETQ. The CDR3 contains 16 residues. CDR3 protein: CASSLDLGRSTYEQYF. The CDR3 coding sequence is TGCGCCAGCAGCTTGGATCTGGGACGCTCCACCTACGAGCAGTACTTC. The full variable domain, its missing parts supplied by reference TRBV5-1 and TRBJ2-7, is KAGVTQTPRYLIKTRGQQVTLSCSPISGHRSVSWYQQTPGQGLQFLFEYFSETQRNKGNFPGRFSGRQFSNSRSEMNVSTLELGDSALYLCASSLDLGRSTYEQYFGPGTRLTVT.

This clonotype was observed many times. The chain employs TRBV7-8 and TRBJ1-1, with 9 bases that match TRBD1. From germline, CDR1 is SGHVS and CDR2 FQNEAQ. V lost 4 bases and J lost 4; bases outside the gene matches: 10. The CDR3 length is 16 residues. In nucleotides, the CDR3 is TGTGCCAGCAGCTCATCTGACAGGGGGTGGAGCACTGAAGCTTTCTTT. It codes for CASSSSDRGWSTEAFF. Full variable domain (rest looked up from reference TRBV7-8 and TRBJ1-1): GAGVSQSPRYKVAKRGQDVALRCDPISGHVSLFWYQQALGQGPEFLTYFQNEAQLDKSGLPSDRFFAERPEGSVSTLKIQRTQQEDSAVYLCASSSSDRGWSTEAFFGQGTRLTVV.

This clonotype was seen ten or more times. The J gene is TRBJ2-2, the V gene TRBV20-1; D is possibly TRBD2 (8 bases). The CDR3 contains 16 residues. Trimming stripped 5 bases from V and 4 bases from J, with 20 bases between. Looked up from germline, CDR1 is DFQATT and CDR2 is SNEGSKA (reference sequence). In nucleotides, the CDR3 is TGCAGTGCTGGATTAGCGGGACAGCCTGGCACCGGGGAGCTGTTTTTT. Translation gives CSAGLAGQPGTGELFF.

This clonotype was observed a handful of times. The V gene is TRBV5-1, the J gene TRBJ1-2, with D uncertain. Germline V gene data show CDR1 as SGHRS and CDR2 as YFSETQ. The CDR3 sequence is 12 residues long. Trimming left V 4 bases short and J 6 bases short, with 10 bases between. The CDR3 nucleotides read TGCGCCAGCAGCATTCCGGGAGATGGCTACACCTTC. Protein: CASSIPGDGYTF.

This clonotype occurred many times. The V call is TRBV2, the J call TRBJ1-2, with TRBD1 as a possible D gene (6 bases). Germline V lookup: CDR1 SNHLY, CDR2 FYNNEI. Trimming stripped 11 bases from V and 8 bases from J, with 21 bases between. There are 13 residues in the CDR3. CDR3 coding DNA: TGTGCCGGAAAGAGTGAGGGGGTGCTCGGCTACACCTTC. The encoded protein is CAGKSEGVLGYTF.

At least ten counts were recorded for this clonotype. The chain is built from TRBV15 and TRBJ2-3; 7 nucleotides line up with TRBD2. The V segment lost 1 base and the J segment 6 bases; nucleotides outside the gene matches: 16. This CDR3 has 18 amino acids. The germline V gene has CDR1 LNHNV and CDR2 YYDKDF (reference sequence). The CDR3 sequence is CATSRGRETGGSMDTQYF. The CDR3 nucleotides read TGTGCCACCAGCAGAGGACGCGAAACGGGAGGATCCATGGATACGCAGTATTTT.

The CDR3 spells CASSRVGPPDTDTQYF. Written as DNA, the CDR3 is TGCGCCAGCAGCCGAGTGGGACCGCCTGACACAGATACGCAGTATTTT. The chain recombines TRBV5-1 with TRBJ2-3; D may match TRBD1 or TRBD2 (5 bases each). V lost 4 bases and J lost 2, with 17 bases in between. The CDR3 runs 16 residues. Germline V lookup: CDR1 SGHRS, CDR2 YFSETQ.

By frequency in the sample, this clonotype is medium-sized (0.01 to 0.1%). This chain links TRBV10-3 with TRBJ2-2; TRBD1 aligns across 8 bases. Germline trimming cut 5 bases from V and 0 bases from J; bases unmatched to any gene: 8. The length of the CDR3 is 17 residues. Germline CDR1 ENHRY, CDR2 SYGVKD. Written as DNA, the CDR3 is TGTGCCATCAGTCGGGACAGGCCCCAGACGAACACCGGGGAGCTGTTTTTT. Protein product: CAISRDRPQTNTGELFF.

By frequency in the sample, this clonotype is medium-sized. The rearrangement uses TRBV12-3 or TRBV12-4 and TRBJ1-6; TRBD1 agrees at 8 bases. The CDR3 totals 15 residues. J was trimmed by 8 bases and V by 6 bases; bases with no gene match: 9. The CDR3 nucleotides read TGTGCCAGCAGCCAGACAGGGGTAGTTTATTCACCCCTCCACTTT. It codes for CASSQTGVVYSPLHF.

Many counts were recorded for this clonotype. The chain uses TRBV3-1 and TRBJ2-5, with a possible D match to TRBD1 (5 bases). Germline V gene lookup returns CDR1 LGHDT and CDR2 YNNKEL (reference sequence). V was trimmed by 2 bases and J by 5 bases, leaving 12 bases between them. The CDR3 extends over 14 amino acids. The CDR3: CASSQQGISETQYF. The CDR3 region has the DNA TGTGCCAGCAGCCAACAGGGCATATCGGAGACCCAGTACTTC.

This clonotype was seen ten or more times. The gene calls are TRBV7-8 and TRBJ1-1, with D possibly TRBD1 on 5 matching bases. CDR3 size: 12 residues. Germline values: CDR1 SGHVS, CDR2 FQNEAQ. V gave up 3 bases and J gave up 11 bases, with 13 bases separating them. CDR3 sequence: CASSFIGAGAFF. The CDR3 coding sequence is TGTGCCAGCAGCTTTATAGGGGCTGGGGCTTTCTTT.

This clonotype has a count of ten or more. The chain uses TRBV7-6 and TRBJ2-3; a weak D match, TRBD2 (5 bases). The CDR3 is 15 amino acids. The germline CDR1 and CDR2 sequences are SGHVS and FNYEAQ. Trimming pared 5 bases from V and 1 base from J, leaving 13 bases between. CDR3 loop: CASSAGIYRTDTQYF. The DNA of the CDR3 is TGTGCCAGCAGCGCCGGGATATACCGCACAGATACGCAGTATTTT. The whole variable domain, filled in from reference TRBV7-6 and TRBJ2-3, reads GAGVSQSPRYKVTKRGQDVALRCDPISGHVSLYWYRQALGQGPEFLTYFNYEAQQDKSGLPNDRFSAERPEGSISTLTIQRTEQRDSAMYRCASSAGIYRTDTQYFGPGTRLTVL.

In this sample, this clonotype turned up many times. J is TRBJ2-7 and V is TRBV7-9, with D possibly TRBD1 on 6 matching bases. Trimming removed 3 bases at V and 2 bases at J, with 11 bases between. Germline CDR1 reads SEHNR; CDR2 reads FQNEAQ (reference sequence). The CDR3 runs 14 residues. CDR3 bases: TGTGCCAGCAGCTTCGGGACACCGCCCTACGAGCAGTACTTC. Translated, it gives CASSFGTPPYEQYF. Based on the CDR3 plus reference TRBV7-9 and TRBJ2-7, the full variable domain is DTGVSQNPRHKITKRGQNVTFRCDPISEHNRLYWYRQTLGQGPEFLTYFQNEAQLEKSRLLSDRFSAERPKGSFSTLEIQRTEQGDSAMYLCASSFGTPPYEQYFGPGTRLTVT.

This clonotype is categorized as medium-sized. The CDR3 loop reads CASSSVKAGWNTGELFF. CDR3 DNA sequence: TGTGCCAGCAGCTCTGTAAAAGCGGGATGGAACACCGGGGAGCTGTTTTTT. The rearrangement links TRBV7-2 to TRBJ2-2; 7 nucleotides align to TRBD2. Unmatched junction bases numbered 9, after V lost 4 bases and J lost 1 base. CDR1 and CDR2 (germline): SGHTA, FQGNSA. The CDR3 loop spans 17 amino acids.

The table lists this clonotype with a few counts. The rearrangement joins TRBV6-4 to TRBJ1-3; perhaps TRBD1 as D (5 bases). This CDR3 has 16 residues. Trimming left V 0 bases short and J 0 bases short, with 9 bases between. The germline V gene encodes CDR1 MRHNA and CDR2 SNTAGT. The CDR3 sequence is CASSDSQGYSGNTIYF. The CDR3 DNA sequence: TGTGCCAGCAGTGACTCCCAGGGTTACTCTGGAAACACCATATATTTT.

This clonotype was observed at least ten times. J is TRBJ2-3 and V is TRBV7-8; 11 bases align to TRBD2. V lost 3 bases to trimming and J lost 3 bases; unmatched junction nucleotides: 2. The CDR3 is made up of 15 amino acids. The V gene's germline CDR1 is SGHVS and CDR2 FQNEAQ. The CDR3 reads CASSFRLAGTDTQYF. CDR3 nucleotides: TGTGCCAGCAGCTTTCGACTAGCGGGGACAGATACGCAGTATTTT. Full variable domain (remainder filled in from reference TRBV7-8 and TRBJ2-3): GAGVSQSPRYKVAKRGQDVALRCDPISGHVSLFWYQQALGQGPEFLTYFQNEAQLDKSGLPSDRFFAERPEGSVSTLKIQRTQQEDSAVYLCASSFRLAGTDTQYFGPGTRLTVL.

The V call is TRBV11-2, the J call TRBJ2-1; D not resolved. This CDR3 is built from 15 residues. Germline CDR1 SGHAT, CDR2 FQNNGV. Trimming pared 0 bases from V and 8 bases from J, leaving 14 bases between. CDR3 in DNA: TGTGCCAGCAGCTTAGAAGTGGGCCCTTTGGATGAGCAGTTCTTC. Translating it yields CASSLEVGPLDEQFF. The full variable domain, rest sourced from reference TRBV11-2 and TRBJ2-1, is EAGVAQSPRYKIIEKRQSVAFWCNPISGHATLYWYQQILGQGPKLLIQFQNNGVVDDSQLPKDRFSAERLKGVDSTLKIQPAKLEDSAVYLCASSLEVGPLDEQFFGPGTRLTVL.

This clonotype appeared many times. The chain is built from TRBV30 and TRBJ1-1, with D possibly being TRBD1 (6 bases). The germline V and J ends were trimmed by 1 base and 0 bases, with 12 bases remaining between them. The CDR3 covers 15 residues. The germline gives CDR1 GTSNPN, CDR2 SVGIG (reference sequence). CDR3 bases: TGTGCCTGGAGTGGAGGTGCAGGGGTGAACACTGAAGCTTTCTTT. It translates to CAWSGGAGVNTEAFF.

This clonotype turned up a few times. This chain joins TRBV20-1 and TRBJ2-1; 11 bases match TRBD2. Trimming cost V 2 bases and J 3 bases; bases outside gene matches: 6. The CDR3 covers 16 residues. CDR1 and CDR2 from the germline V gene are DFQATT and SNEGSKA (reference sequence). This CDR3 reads CSARKSGTSGYNEQFF. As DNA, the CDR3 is TGCAGTGCTAGAAAATCCGGGACTAGCGGCTACAATGAGCAGTTCTTC.